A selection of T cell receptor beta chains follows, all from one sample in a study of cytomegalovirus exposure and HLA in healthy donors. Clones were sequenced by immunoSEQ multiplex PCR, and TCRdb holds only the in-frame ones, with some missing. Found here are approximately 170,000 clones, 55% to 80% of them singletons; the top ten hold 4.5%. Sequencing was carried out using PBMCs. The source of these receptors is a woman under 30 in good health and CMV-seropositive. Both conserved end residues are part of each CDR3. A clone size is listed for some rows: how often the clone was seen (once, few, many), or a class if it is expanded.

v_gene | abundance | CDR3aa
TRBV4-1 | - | CASSQVSVVVAEQFF
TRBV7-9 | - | CASSLVGGGQGANYNEQFF
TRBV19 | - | CASSIDTGETEAFF
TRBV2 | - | CASSVAGAAYEQYF
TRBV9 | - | CASSRMLDSQETQYF
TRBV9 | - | CASGRGAYGYTF
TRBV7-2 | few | CASSFRRLSTDTQYF
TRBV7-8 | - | CASSDRDRGGQETQYF
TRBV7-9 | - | CASSSTLVSYGYTF
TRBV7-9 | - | CASELAGDEQYF
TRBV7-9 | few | CASSLMGAELFF
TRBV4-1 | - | CASSQDRALGYGYTF
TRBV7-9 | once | CASSLAPTGSEPGYTF
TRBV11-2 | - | CASSSPTMGSIQYF
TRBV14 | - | CASSRTRTGGNTIYF
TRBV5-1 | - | CASSFPGGRGTYEQYF
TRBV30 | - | CAWTGGEETQYF
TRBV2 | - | CASRGGQPQHF
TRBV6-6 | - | CASSYGGSREEKLFF
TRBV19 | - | CASSIDPFRDSGSPQHF
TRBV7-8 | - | CASSLGSGEQYF
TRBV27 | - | CASALPGGKQYF
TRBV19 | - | CASSIIQGEYYGYTF
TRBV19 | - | CASSIIVGNTEAFF
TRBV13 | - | CASSALAEAFF
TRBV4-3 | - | CASSQAGFGQPQHF
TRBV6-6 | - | CASSYRGSKAEQYF
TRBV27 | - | CASGGPRDSETFNEKLFF
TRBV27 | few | CASSLSGQNYEQYF
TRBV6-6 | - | CASRGGQGNQPQHF
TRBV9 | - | CASSLQGQGALGYTF
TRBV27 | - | CASRIAGGPYNEQFF
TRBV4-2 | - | CASSQGWTGGDEKLFF
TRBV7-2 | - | CASNTWGGRLNYGYPF
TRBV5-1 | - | CASSLRQSSYNSPLHF
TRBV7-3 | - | CASSQTGGHIDTQYF
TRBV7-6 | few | CASSASSGRSETQYF
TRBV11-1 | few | CASSLQGGLSNTEAFF
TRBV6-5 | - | CASKSGTDTQYF
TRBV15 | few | CATSRDLFVQAFGGNSPLHF
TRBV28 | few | CASSLSSYGYTF
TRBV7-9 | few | CASSFTGMNTEAFF
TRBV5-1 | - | CASSLEGAQETQYF
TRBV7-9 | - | CASSPNTAPETF
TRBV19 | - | CASNRERVSQPQHF
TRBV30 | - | CAWSNPGLDSGYTF
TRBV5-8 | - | CASSGGSVVASGRDIYEQYF